One sample yielded the 30 T cell receptor beta chains listed below, sequenced in a study of cytomegalovirus exposure and HLA in healthy donors listed by TCRdb under 2017. Library creation used the immunoSEQ multiplex PCR assay. For the multiplex PCR, a mixture combining 60 forward primers for TCR Vbeta segments and 13 reverse primers for TCR Jbeta segments was used. In its TCRdb copy, this immuneACCESS table keeps in-frame sequences only and misses some clones. Where compared with another copy, unresolved V genes explain less than half of these, and the others have no known cause. This sample is represented by around 160,000 clones; approximately 88% of them were singletons. 1.5% of the sample goes to the ten largest clones. Specimen: PBMCs. The source of these receptors is a woman between 18 and 29 years old in good health and CMV-seronegative.

V and J are TRBV18 and TRBJ2-3; D remains unclear. Germline V CDR1 and CDR2: KGHSH, LQKENI. V was cut by 6 bases and J by 6 bases, with 19 bases left in between. CDR3 length equals 15 residues. The CDR3 DNA follows: TGTGCCAGCTCCCTACATCCCATGATCGGGGATACGCAGTATTTT. This sequence encodes CASSLHPMIGDTQYF. The whole variable domain, filled in from reference TRBV18 and TRBJ2-3, reads NAGVMQNPRHLVRRRGQEARLRCSPMKGHSHVYWYRQLPEEGLKFMVYLQKENIIDESGMPKERFSAEFPKEGPSILRIQQVVRGDSAAYFCASSLHPMIGDTQYFGPGTRLTVL.

V gene TRBV5-1 combines with J gene TRBJ1-1; no clear D. V was clipped by 0 bases and J by 4 bases, with 13 bases between them. Germline CDR1 is SGHRS and CDR2 is YFSETQ. CDR3 length: 15 amino acids. CDR3 DNA sequence: TGCGCCAGCAGCTTGGGTCCCAGCGGGAGCACTGAAGCTTTCTTT. It yields the protein CASSLGPSGSTEAFF. The variable domain in full, with the rest retrieved from reference TRBV5-1 and TRBJ1-1, is KAGVTQTPRYLIKTRGQQVTLSCSPISGHRSVSWYQQTPGQGLQFLFEYFSETQRNKGNFPGRFSGRQFSNSRSEMNVSTLELGDSALYLCASSLGPSGSTEAFFGQGTRLTVV.

The chain links TRBV11-3 to TRBJ2-3; TRBD1 aligns across 9 bases. Germline CDR1 and CDR2: SGHNT and YENEEA. CDR3 size: 15 residues. J gave up 4 bases and V 5 bases, and 7 bases lay outside the gene matches. The CDR3 loop is CASSPGGQGPDTQYF. The CDR3 DNA reads as TGTGCCAGCAGCCCGGGGGGACAGGGCCCAGATACGCAGTATTTT. Full variable domain (outside the CDR3, taken from reference TRBV11-3 and TRBJ2-3): EAGVVQSPRYKIIEKKQPVAFWCNPISGHNTLYWYLQNLGQGPELLIRYENEEAVDDSQLPKDRFSAERLKGVDSTLKIQPAELGDSAVYLCASSPGGQGPDTQYFGPGTRLTVL.

The chain carries TRBV18 and TRBJ2-7; 7 bases match TRBD1. Germline V gene data show CDR1 as KGHSH and CDR2 as LQKENI. There are 13 residues in the CDR3. Trimming removed 6 bases from V and 3 bases from J; junction bases left unmatched: 5. The CDR3 protein is CASSLTGFYEQYF. CDR3 bases: TGTGCCAGCTCCCTGACAGGGTTCTACGAGCAGTACTTC.

This sequence joins TRBV25-1 and TRBJ1-2; 8 bases match TRBD1. There are 15 residues in the CDR3. J gave up 6 bases and V 5 bases, and 11 bases lay outside the gene matches. From germline, CDR1 is MGHDK and CDR2 SYGVNS. The CDR3: CASSNLDRGSDGYTF. CDR3 nucleotides: TGTGCCAGCAGTAATCTAGACAGGGGTTCGGATGGCTACACCTTC.

This sequence joins TRBV4-1 and TRBJ2-5; 7 bases map to TRBD2. TRBJ2-7 explains the end of the DNA better; the J call may be wrong. CDR1 and CDR2 (germline): MGHRA, YSYEKL. The CDR3 is made up of 13 amino acids. CDR3 amino acids: CASSQGTRSEQYF. The CDR3 region has the DNA TGCGCCAGCAGCCAAGGGACTAGAAGCGAGCAGTACTTC.

V is TRBV5-1 and J is TRBJ2-7; TRBD1 matches at 9 bases. With V trimmed by 4 bases and J by 3 bases, 5 bases remained unmatched. CDR3 size: 14 residues. Looked up from germline, CDR1 is SGHRS and CDR2 is YFSETQ. CDR3 region: CASSTGTGSYEQYF. CDR3 bases: TGCGCCAGCAGCACCGGGACAGGGAGCTACGAGCAGTACTTC.

V and J are TRBV9 and TRBJ1-1; a weak D match, TRBD1 (5 bases). V shed 3 bases and J shed 3 bases, with 9 bases lying between them. This CDR3 spans 13 amino acids. The germline V gene encodes CDR1 SGDLS and CDR2 YYNGEE. CDR3 amino acids: CASSADSYTEAFF. The CDR3 region has the DNA TGTGCCAGCAGCGCCGACAGTTACACTGAAGCTTTCTTT.

This clone turned up a few times. This chain links TRBV28 with TRBJ2-5; 8 positions match TRBD1. Germline assignment: CDR1 MDHEN and CDR2 SYDVKM. The junction had 5 bases not matched to a gene; V was cut back by 6 bases and J by 5 bases. The CDR3 is 13 residues long. DNA of the CDR3: TGTGCCAGCAGCCCACAGGGGGGTGAGACCCAGTACTTC. Translating it yields CASSPQGGETQYF.

The V gene is TRBV13, the J gene TRBJ2-7; D unresolved. The CDR3 loop spans 12 amino acids. The V gene lost 3 bases and the J gene lost 2 bases, with 5 bases spanning the gap. The V gene's germline CDR1 is PRHDT and CDR2 FYEKMQ (reference sequence). The CDR3 loop is CASSFKTYEQYF. Written as DNA, the CDR3 is TGTGCCAGCAGCTTCAAAACCTACGAGCAGTACTTC.

This sequence joins TRBV7-8 and TRBJ1-2; D gene uncertain. The V gene lost 5 bases and the J gene lost 5 bases, with 18 bases spanning the gap. The germline V gene encodes CDR1 SGHVS and CDR2 FQNEAQ. The CDR3 runs 15 residues. DNA for the CDR3: TGTGCCAGCAGCCCCCGGGCGGGCCCTAGGTATGGCTACACCTTC. This gives the protein CASSPRAGPRYGYTF.

This clone was counted once. The chain couples TRBV6-1 to TRBJ1-2; 7 positions match TRBD1. The ends lost 5 bases at V and 4 bases at J; junction bases unmatched: 10. This CDR3 is 15 amino acids long. The germline V gene has CDR1 MNHNS and CDR2 SASEGT. CDR3: CASSQGGGVRYGYTF. In DNA, the CDR3 is TGTGCCAGCAGTCAAGGAGGGGGCGTTCGCTATGGCTACACCTTC.

The chain couples TRBV5-1 to TRBJ1-1; D not certain. The germline gives CDR1 SGHRS, CDR2 YFSETQ. Trimming took off 5 bases at V and 0 bases at J, with 8 bases between the two ends. The CDR3 has 13 residues. CDR3 amino acids: CASSMAMNTEAFF. Here the CDR3 DNA reads TGCGCCAGCAGTATGGCAATGAACACTGAAGCTTTCTTT.

The chain couples TRBV30 to TRBJ2-3, with 10 bases matching TRBD1. V gave up 5 bases and J gave up 2 bases; unmatched junction bases: 7. Germline V gene sequence: CDR1 GTSNPN, CDR2 SVGIG (reference sequence). This CDR3 contains 15 residues. CDR3 DNA sequence: TGTGCCTGGGGCCCGGGACAGGGGAACACAGATACGCAGTATTTT. It specifies CAWGPGQGNTDTQYF.

V and J are TRBV2 and TRBJ1-2, with 7 bases fitting TRBD1. The ends lost 5 bases at V and 4 bases at J; junction bases unmatched: 4. In germline, CDR1 is SNHLY, CDR2 FYNNEI. The CDR3 consists of 13 residues. CDR3: CASSPGQSYGYTF. The CDR3 nucleotides read TGTGCCAGCAGTCCGGGACAGAGCTATGGCTACACCTTC.

The rearrangement joins TRBV5-1 to TRBJ2-2; D is uncertain. The V and J ends lost 0 bases and 4 bases respectively, with 10 bases between them. This CDR3 is built from 15 residues. Germline lookup yields CDR1 SGHRS and CDR2 YFSETQ. CDR3 residues: CASSLELTGTGELFF. The CDR3 DNA reads TGCGCCAGCAGCTTGGAACTGACGGGCACCGGGGAGCTGTTTTTT.

This rearrangement joins TRBV28 to TRBJ2-5; no definite D call. Trimming removed 2 bases at V and 5 bases at J, with 12 bases between. Per the germline V gene, CDR1 is MDHEN and CDR2 is SYDVKM. This CDR3 contains 14 residues. The chain's CDR3 is CASSLHSRWETQYF. As DNA, the CDR3 is TGTGCCAGCAGTTTACACTCCCGATGGGAGACCCAGTACTTC.

This chain links TRBV19 with TRBJ1-3; 7 bases align to TRBD1. Germline trimming cut 5 bases from V and 0 bases from J; bases unmatched to any gene: 4. CDR1 and CDR2 from the germline V gene are LNHDA and SQIVND (reference sequence). The CDR3 is 15 residues long. CDR3 residues: CASSVAGGSGNTIYF. The CDR3 nucleotides are TGTGCCAGTAGTGTGGCAGGGGGCTCTGGAAACACCATATATTTT.

In DNA, the CDR3 is TGTGCCAGCAGCCCGGGGGTTAACTATGGCTACACCTTC. This codes for CASSPGVNYGYTF. This chain connects TRBV7-2 to TRBJ1-2; possible D gene TRBD1, 5 bases. From germline, CDR1 is SGHTA and CDR2 FQGNSA. This CDR3 comprises 13 residues. Trimming removed 5 bases at V and 1 base at J, with 8 bases between. Looking up the rest from reference TRBV7-2 and TRBJ1-2 gives the full variable domain: GAGVSQSPSNKVTEKGKDVELRCDPISGHTALYWYRQSLGQGLEFLIYFQGNSAPDKSGLPSDRFSAERTGGSVSTLTIQRTQQEDSAVYLCASSPGVNYGYTFGSGTRLTVV.

The chain joins TRBV5-8 to TRBJ1-2, with 10 bases fitting TRBD1. Germline values: CDR1 SGHTS, CDR2 YDEGEE. The CDR3 loop spans 16 amino acids. J was trimmed by 2 bases and V by 3 bases; bases with no gene match: 7. In nucleotides, the CDR3 is TGTGCCAGCAGCTCCGCTAGGACAGGGGGGAACTATGGCTACACCTTC. It translates to CASSSARTGGNYGYTF.

The rearrangement joins TRBV7-8 to TRBJ2-5; 8 nucleotides match TRBD1. In germline, CDR1 is SGHVS, CDR2 FQNEAQ. J lost 4 bases, V lost 5 bases, and 9 bases had no gene match. The CDR3 length is 15 residues. As DNA, the CDR3 is TGTGCCAGCAGCCCGCTGACAGGGGTGAGAGAGACCCAGTACTTC. Protein: CASSPLTGVRETQYF.

This rearrangement joins TRBV7-3 to TRBJ2-7; 12 bases line up with TRBD2. Per germline, CDR1 SGHTA and CDR2 FQGTGA. CDR3 length: 14 residues. With 5 bases clipped from V and 3 bases from J, the junction kept 2 bases outside the gene matches. The CDR3: CASSRTSGDYEQYF. CDR3 coding DNA: TGTGCCAGCAGCCGGACTAGCGGGGACTACGAGCAGTACTTC.

The V gene is TRBV5-1, the J gene TRBJ2-5; TRBD1 matches 8 bases. The CDR3 has 15 amino acids. V lost 4 bases to trimming and J lost 5 bases; unmatched junction nucleotides: 10. Germline loops: CDR1 SGHRS, CDR2 YFSETQ. In DNA, the CDR3 is TGCGCCAGCAGCGGACAGGGCCCTTCGGGGGAGACCCAGTACTTC. Translated, it gives CASSGQGPSGETQYF.

The chain uses TRBV28 and TRBJ1-1, with D possibly TRBD1 on 5 matching bases. CDR3 length equals 15 residues. Germline values: CDR1 MDHEN, CDR2 SYDVKM. The V end lost 6 bases, the J end lost 0 bases, and 14 bases lay between the germline ends. CDR3 sequence: CASSRPDSMNTEAFF. The CDR3 nucleotides read TGTGCCAGCAGCCGACCTGACAGCATGAACACTGAAGCTTTCTTT. The whole variable domain, remainder taken from reference TRBV28 and TRBJ1-1, is DVKVTQSSRYLVKRTGEKVFLECVQDMDHENMFWYRQDPGLGLRLIYFSYDVKMKEKGDIPEGYSVSREKKERFSLILESASTNQTSMYLCASSRPDSMNTEAFFGQGTRLTVV.

In DNA form, the CDR3 reads TGTGCCAGTGGGTTGACAGGGTTTAGTGGGGAAAAACTGTTTTTT. Its translation: CASGLTGFSGEKLFF. V gene TRBV6-1 combines with J gene TRBJ1-4, with 7 bases lining up with TRBD1. The CDR3 has 15 residues. V lost 9 bases and J lost 8; bases outside the gene matches: 15. CDR1 and CDR2 from the germline V gene are MNHNS and SASEGT.

The CDR3 spells CASSPPTPNYGYTF. CDR3 coding DNA: TGTGCCAGCAGCCCCCCGACACCGAACTATGGCTACACCTTC. This chain links TRBV9 with TRBJ1-2, with D unresolved. This CDR3 region has 14 residues. Trimming shortened V by 4 bases and J by 2 bases, and 12 bases separated the two germline ends. CDR1 SGDLS and CDR2 YYNGEE come from the germline V gene.

This clone was detected ten times or more. The DNA of the CDR3 is TGTGCCAGCGCTGGACAGGGGCACACCGGGGAGCTGTTTTTT. Encoded protein: CASAGQGHTGELFF. The chain links TRBV6-1 to TRBJ2-2; TRBD1 agrees at 9 bases. With 8 bases clipped from V and 3 bases from J, the junction kept 4 bases outside the gene matches. The CDR3 is 14 amino acids. Germline values: CDR1 MNHNS, CDR2 SASEGT.

The chain combines TRBV28 with TRBJ2-7, with 8 bases identical to TRBD1. Per the germline V gene, CDR1 is MDHEN and CDR2 is SYDVKM. V shed 3 bases, J shed 0 bases, and the junction held 7 bases outside the gene matches. The CDR3 length is 16 residues. CDR3 protein: CASSFSQTGASYEQYF. In DNA, the CDR3 is TGTGCCAGCAGTTTCTCCCAGACAGGGGCCTCCTACGAGCAGTACTTC. Supplemented by reference TRBV28 and TRBJ2-7, the full variable domain reads DVKVTQSSRYLVKRTGEKVFLECVQDMDHENMFWYRQDPGLGLRLIYFSYDVKMKEKGDIPEGYSVSREKKERFSLILESASTNQTSMYLCASSFSQTGASYEQYFGPGTRLTVT.

This clone was detected only a few times. The V and J genes are TRBV5-1 and TRBJ1-3, with D perhaps matching TRBD1 (5 bases). Germline CDR1 and CDR2: SGHRS and YFSETQ. Trimming removed 2 bases at V and 0 bases at J, with 9 bases between. The length of the CDR3 is 15 residues. The CDR3 spells CASSFTGGSGNTIYF. As DNA, the CDR3 is TGCGCCAGCAGCTTTACGGGGGGCTCTGGAAACACCATATATTTT.

This clone was seen only a few times. V is TRBV28 and J is TRBJ1-5; 11 bases line up with TRBD1. The J segment lost 11 bases and the V segment lost 5 bases, leaving 8 bases of the junction unmatched. The CDR3 has 14 residues. Germline CDR1 and CDR2: MDHEN and SYDVKM. CDR3 coding DNA: TGTGCCAGCAGTCCGTGGACAGGGGGCAAAGCCCAGCATTTT. Amino acid sequence: CASSPWTGGKAQHF.